These 2 T cell receptor beta chains came from one sample sequenced in a study of post-analysis software for immune sequencing data. Study-level points and caveats: About 5 TRBV segments were more frequent in patients than controls; TRBV5-6, TRBV5-1 and TRBV20-1 belonged to this group.

Unique molecular identifiers featured in each of the TCR beta cDNA libraries. TCRdb ran MiXCR on the PCR reads and lists one entry per CDR3 protein. This sample has hundreds of thousands of distinct CDR3 sequences, with roughly 27% found just once. No antigen is known for these receptors. The sequenced sample consisted of blood. All receptors derive from a girl aged 10 to 17 with multiple sclerosis.

The rearrangement links TRBV10-3 to TRBJ1-2; possible D gene TRBD1, 5 bases. Germline CDR1 and CDR2: ENHRY and SYGVKD. There are 14 residues in the CDR3. V was clipped by 2 bases and J by 5 bases, with 12 bases between them. The CDR3 spells CAISEDGGGYGYTF. The CDR3 coding sequence is TGTGCCATCAGTGAGGATGGCGGGGGTTATGGCTACACCTTC.

This chain uses TRBV15 with TRBJ1-2, with TRBD1 as a possible D gene (6 bases). Germline-derived CDR1 and CDR2 are LNHNV and YYDKDF (reference sequence). With 0 bases removed from V and 7 bases from J, the gap between germline ends came to 18 bases. The CDR3 sequence is 16 residues long. The CDR3 nucleotides are TGTGCCACCAGCAGAGATAATCCAGGGGACTTCTTTGGCTACACCTTC. It specifies CATSRDNPGDFFGYTF.